Below, 21 T cell receptor beta chains from the same sample are listed, as sequenced in a study of PD-1 blockade in classical Hodgkin lymphoma. Sequenced by immunoSEQ multiplex PCR; TCRdb stores in-frame clones only, minus some. This table has approximately 80,000 clones, roughly 90% appearing once. After autologous stem cell transplantation all patients relapsed, and prior brentuximab vedotin exposure differed between cohorts. Source: peripheral blood mononuclear cells (PBMCs), taken at baseline. Source of these receptors: a human donor with classical Hodgkin lymphoma.

This rearrangement joins TRBV2 to TRBJ2-3; D is unclear. CDR1 is SNHLY, CDR2 FYNNEI, per germline. This CDR3 has 13 amino acids. Trimming took off 7 bases at V and 1 base at J, with 9 bases between the two ends. The CDR3 loop is CASILPGTDTQYF. For the CDR3, the DNA is TGTGCCAGCATTTTACCGGGCACAGATACGCAGTATTTT.

The chain employs TRBV7-6 and TRBJ2-7; 8 bases match TRBD1. The CDR3 consists of 14 residues. The germline V gene has CDR1 SGHVS and CDR2 FNYEAQ. V shed 1 base, J shed 6 bases, and the junction held 5 bases outside the gene matches. This CDR3 reads CASSLGTGTSEQYF. For the CDR3, the DNA is TGTGCCAGCAGCTTAGGGACAGGGACCTCCGAGCAGTACTTC.

This clone was picked up a small number of times. The CDR3, as DNA: TGTGCCAGCAGCTTGGCGGGGATCGATGGCTACACCTTC. Translated: CASSLAGIDGYTF. The chain couples TRBV5-4 to TRBJ1-2; no firm D call. From germline, CDR1 is SGHNT and CDR2 YYREEE (reference sequence). V was cut by 0 bases and J by 6 bases, with 9 bases left in between. This CDR3 contains 13 residues. Full variable domain (remainder filled in from reference TRBV5-4 and TRBJ1-2): ETGVTQSPTHLIKTRGQQVTLRCSSQSGHNTVSWYQQALGQGPQFIFQYYREEENGRGNFPPRFSGLQFPNYSSELNVNALELDDSALYLCASSLAGIDGYTFGSGTRLTVV.

The rearrangement uses TRBV18 and TRBJ2-2; possibly TRBD1 for D (5 bases). The V gene lost 3 bases and the J gene lost 4 bases, with 15 bases spanning the gap. This CDR3 spans 16 amino acids. Germline V CDR1 and CDR2: KGHSH, LQKENI. DNA of the CDR3: TGTGCCAGCTCACCCCGACAGATCGAGACCACCGGGGAGCTGTTTTTT. Protein product: CASSPRQIETTGELFF.

As for this clone: The CDR3 ends on some other residue instead of the conserved phenylalanine or tryptophan, so this is likely a read error. The DNA is left out, because the CDR3 cannot be placed on it with certainty; the CDR3 is given as TCRdb lists it. The chain couples TRBV5-6 to TRBJ1-2. From germline, CDR1 is SGHDT and CDR2 YYEEEE. The CDR3 comprises 9 residues, both ends counted. The CDR3 spells CASSLAREL.

The CDR3 DNA reads TGCAGCGCCTACTCTGGGGCCAACGTCCTGACTTTC. It specifies CSAYSGANVLTF. J is TRBJ2-6 and V is TRBV29-1; D not resolved. This CDR3 is 12 amino acids long. Trimming took 7 bases from V and 0 from J, leaving 4 bases between them. Germline CDR1 is SQVTM and CDR2 is ANQGSEA.

This rearrangement joins TRBV9 to TRBJ2-1; 8 bases map to TRBD2. The length of the CDR3 is 15 residues. Germline V gene sequence: CDR1 SGDLS, CDR2 YYNGEE. V gave up 4 bases and J gave up 6 bases; unmatched junction bases: 9. CDR3 loop: CASSPGLVGGNEQFF. For the CDR3, the DNA is TGTGCCAGCAGCCCGGGACTAGTGGGGGGCAATGAGCAGTTCTTC. The full variable domain, in which reference TRBV9 and TRBJ2-1 provide the parts outside the CDR3, is DSGVTQTPKHLITATGQRVTLRCSPRSGDLSVYWYQQSLDQGLQFLIQYYNGEERAKGNILERFSAQQFPDLHSELNLSSLELGDSALYFCASSPGLVGGNEQFFGPGTRLTVL.

The chain carries TRBV18 and TRBJ2-5; D possibly corresponds to TRBD1 (8 bases). Per germline, CDR1 KGHSH and CDR2 LQKENI. The CDR3 has 15 amino acids. V was pared by 2 bases and J by 5 bases, with 15 bases between. CDR3 bases: TGTGCCAGCTCACCAAACAGGGGGGGAGTTGAGACCCAGTACTTC. The encoded protein is CASSPNRGGVETQYF.

This chain uses TRBV6-5 with TRBJ2-3; 9 bases map to TRBD2. The CDR3 contains 13 residues. The V and J ends lost 7 bases and 1 base, in that order; junction bases with no gene match: 0. Germline CDR1 is MNHEY and CDR2 is SVGAGI. The CDR3 region is CASKRGGTDTQYF. CDR3 in DNA: TGTGCCAGCAAGCGGGGGGGCACAGATACGCAGTATTTT.

The genes are TRBV6-5 and TRBJ1-2; 9 bases map to TRBD1. The germline V gene encodes CDR1 MNHEY and CDR2 SVGAGI. Unmatched junction bases numbered 6, after V lost 6 bases and J lost 4 bases. The CDR3 contains 14 residues. CDR3 sequence: CASRGTGIRYGYTF. In nucleotides, the CDR3 is TGTGCCAGCAGAGGGACAGGGATTCGCTATGGCTACACCTTC.

This chain connects TRBV6-5 to TRBJ2-1, with TRBD1 matching 8 bases. The CDR3 covers 15 residues. The germline gives CDR1 MNHEY, CDR2 SVGAGI. The V and J ends lost 6 bases and 7 bases, in that order; junction bases with no gene match: 11. CDR3 amino acids: CASSPGQGSRNEQFF. The CDR3 coding sequence is TGTGCCAGCAGCCCCGGACAGGGTTCTCGGAATGAGCAGTTCTTC.

The V and J genes are TRBV14 and TRBJ1-2; unclear D gene. The CDR3 has 11 residues. Deletions cut 2 bases from V and 13 bases from J, with 11 bases between. CDR1 is SGHDN, CDR2 FVKESK, per germline. The DNA of the CDR3 is TGTGCCAGCAGCCAACGGAGCACCCCCACCTTC. Protein product: CASSQRSTPTF.

The chain is built from TRBV5-6 and TRBJ2-1; TRBD1 is a possible D gene (6 bases). The ends were cut back, 7 bases at V and 8 bases at J, with 22 bases in the middle. The CDR3 sequence is 15 residues long. Germline V CDR1 and CDR2: SGHDT, YYEEEE. The CDR3 protein is CASRSRLTGLDEQFF. CDR3 nucleotides: TGTGCCAGCCGCTCCCGTCTAACAGGGTTGGATGAGCAGTTCTTC.

The genes are TRBV6-1 and TRBJ1-2, with D maybe TRBD1 (5 bases). CDR1 and CDR2 from the germline V gene are MNHNS and SASEGT. The CDR3 runs to 11 residues. The ends were cut back, 8 bases at V and 3 bases at J, with 7 bases in the middle. For the CDR3, the DNA is TGTGCCAGCGGGGCTTACTATGGCTACACCTTC. It yields the protein CASGAYYGYTF.

The chain carries TRBV6-1 and TRBJ1-2; maybe TRBD1 (5 bases). The length of the CDR3 is 12 residues. Per the germline V gene, CDR1 is MNHNS and CDR2 is SASEGT. V lost 5 bases, J lost 7 bases, and 11 bases lay in between. CDR3 in DNA: TGTGCCAGCAGTCCCGACAGTCTTGGCTACACCTTC. It is translated as CASSPDSLGYTF.

This clone came up once. An end of the junction does not agree with germline; a read error may underlie this. The chain couples TRBV19 to TRBJ2-7; D possibly uses TRBD1 or TRBD2 (5 bases each). In germline, CDR1 is LNHDA, CDR2 SQIVND (reference sequence). The CDR3 sequence is 14 residues long. DNA of the CDR3: TGTGCCAGTAGTAGTCTTACCAAGGGGACCGCGATGAACTTC. Amino acid sequence: CASSSLTKGTAMNF.

V is TRBV5-1 and J is TRBJ2-7, with TRBD2 matching over 16 bases. V trimming: 4 bases; J trimming: 2 bases; junction bases outside the gene matches: 15. CDR3 size: 20 residues. Germline V lookup: CDR1 SGHRS, CDR2 YFSETQ. The CDR3 reads CASSPMSGTSGRALPYEQYF. Here the CDR3 DNA reads TGCGCCAGCAGCCCAATGTCCGGGACTAGCGGGAGGGCCCTCCCCTACGAGCAGTACTTC.

The gene calls are TRBV30 and TRBJ2-1; perhaps TRBD2 as D (6 bases). CDR3 length: 11 amino acids. The germline CDR1 and CDR2 sequences are GTSNPN and SVGIG (reference sequence). V was trimmed by 4 bases and J by 11 bases, leaving 12 bases between them. The CDR3 bases are TGTGCCTGGATGGTAGGGAGGCAGCAGTTCTTC. This translates into CAWMVGRQQFF. The variable domain in full, completed from reference TRBV30 and TRBJ2-1, reads SQTIHQWPATLVQPVGSPLSLECTVEGTSNPNLYWYRQAAGRGLQLLFYSVGIGQISSEVPQNLSASRPQDRQFILSSKKLLLSDSGFYLCAWMVGRQQFFGPGTRLTVL.

A remark on this clone: One junction end disagrees with the germline gene, perhaps due to a read error. The V call is TRBV5-8, the J call TRBJ2-7, with D possibly called TRBD1 or TRBD2 (5 bases each). CDR1 and CDR2 (germline): SGHTS, YDEGEE. The CDR3 runs to 17 residues. CDR3 sequence reads: CASSLVIVRSGLGDRVF. The CDR3 DNA reads TGTGCCAGCAGCTTGGTTATTGTGAGGTCCGGACTGGGGGACCGGGTGTTC.

The chain has TRBV10-1 and TRBJ2-7; D is uncertain. The CDR3 spans 13 residues. Trimming cost V 3 bases and J 6 bases, with 12 bases left between them. Germline CDR1 is WNHNN and CDR2 is SYGVQD (reference sequence). CDR3 bases: TGCGCCAGCAGTGAACGTCTGGGTTCCGAGCAGTACTTC. This encodes CASSERLGSEQYF.

This chain uses TRBV25-1 with TRBJ1-2; unclear D gene. V dropped 4 bases and J dropped 0 bases, with 3 bases sitting between them. The CDR3 spans 12 residues. Germline-derived CDR1 and CDR2 are MGHDK and SYGVNS. The CDR3: CASSATNYGYTF. In DNA, the CDR3 is TGTGCCAGCAGTGCTACTAACTATGGCTACACCTTC.